In its sample, the clone carrying this T cell receptor beta chain is large (0.1 to 1%). What it binds is unknown. Using roughly 16 ng of total RNA, TCR libraries were made with the QIAseq Immune Repertoire TCR panel. From the reads, TCRdb called clonotypes with MiXCR, one entry per CDR3 protein. The sample holds around 470 distinct CDR3 sequences, about 8.7% seen once. Live CD3+CD8+TCRalphabeta+ cells were sorted into four subsets by PD-1 and/or TIGIT. The data were taken from a study of circulating CD8 cells and anti-PD-1 response in melanoma. Whole-study findings and limits: Most experiments lacked replicates.

This receptor was obtained from a human donor with melanoma. The sample here was CD8+ T cells from PBMCs, taken at baseline or after one month of anti-PD-1 therapy (not recorded which).

The CDR3: CASSLSAESNTEAFF. CDR3 sequence (DNA): TGTGCCAGCAGTTTATCGGCAGAGTCGAACACTGAAGCTTTCTTT. The chain combines TRBV28 with TRBJ1-1, with D hard to call. CDR1 MDHEN and CDR2 SYDVKM come from the germline V gene. This CDR3 comprises 15 residues. V lost 1 base, J lost 1 base, and 10 bases lay in between.